This T cell receptor beta chain derives from a study of blood T cell repertoires in COVID-19. In the study overall: Acute and convalescent COVID-19 specimens originated in the United States, Italy and Spain. T cells, B-cell-depleted T cells, or PBMCs supplied cDNA or gDNA.

CDR1 and CDR2 (germline): LGHDT, YNNKEL (reference sequence). The CDR3 contains 14 residues. V dropped 4 bases and J dropped 1 base, with 10 bases sitting between them. Authors' processing steps: Amplification of reference gene primers was used by the study to estimate nucleated cell counts. The data were produced by immunoSEQ multiplex PCR, yet TCRdb's version contains in-frame clones alone and is incomplete. The DNA was the basis for D and trimming; V, J and clone size are from that table. The profile shows 120,000 or so clones, over 70% of them singletons. The chain combines TRBV3-1 (or the pseudogene TRBV3-2) with TRBJ1-1; unclear D gene. The sequence came from a woman aged 45-65 years with acute or convalescent COVID-19. Sequencing was carried out using peripheral blood. The CDR3 loop reads CASSPLEGNTEAFF. CDR3 nucleotide sequence: TGTGCCAGCAGCCCCCTAGAGGGGAACACTGAAGCTTTCTTT.